The T cell receptor beta chain under discussion was sequenced for a study of cytomegalovirus exposure and HLA in healthy donors. Remarks on this clone: Its antigen remains unidentified.

Findings and limits, study-wide: In a later analysis, common viral pathogens appeared linked to several of the most significant clusters. CMV serostatus was the sole immune exposure data available.

The study ran its PCR with 60 Vbeta and 13 Jbeta primers. Generated by immunoSEQ multiplex PCR, the TCRdb table keeps only in-frame clones and is missing some. The sample includes 110,000 or so clones, about four fifths of them seen just once. V shed 4 bases and J 0 bases; nucleotides not matched to a gene: 3. CDR3 length equals 16 residues. Per germline, CDR1 MGHRA and CDR2 YSYEKL. The source of this sequence is a man aged 35 to 55 in good health and CMV-seronegative. This chain joins TRBV4-1 and TRBJ2-7; 13 bases line up with TRBD2. The sequenced material came from PBMCs. The CDR3, as DNA: TGCGCCAGCAGCCGACTAGCGGGAGGCCTCTCCTACGAGCAGTACTTC. Translated, it gives CASSRLAGGLSYEQYF.